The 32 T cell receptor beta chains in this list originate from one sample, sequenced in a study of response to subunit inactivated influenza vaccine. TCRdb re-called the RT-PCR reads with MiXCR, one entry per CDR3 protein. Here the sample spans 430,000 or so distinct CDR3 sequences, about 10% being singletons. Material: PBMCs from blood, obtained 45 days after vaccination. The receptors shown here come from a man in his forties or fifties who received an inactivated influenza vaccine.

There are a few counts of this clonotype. CDR3 in DNA: TGTGCCAGCAGTTTAGCGTCGGCCACCTACGAGCAGTACTTC. Its translation: CASSLASATYEQYF. This chain links TRBV12-3 or TRBV12-4 with TRBJ2-7, with D unresolved. The CDR3 has 14 amino acids. Trimming cost V 0 bases and J 2 bases, with 8 bases left between them.

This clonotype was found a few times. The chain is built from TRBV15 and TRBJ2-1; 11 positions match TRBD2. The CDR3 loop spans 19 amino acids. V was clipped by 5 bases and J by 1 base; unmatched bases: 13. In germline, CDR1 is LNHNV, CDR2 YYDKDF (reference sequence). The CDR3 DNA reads TGTGCCACCAGCCCACAGGTACTAGCGGGAGTGCGGTCCTACAATGAGCAGTTCTTC. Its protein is CATSPQVLAGVRSYNEQFF.

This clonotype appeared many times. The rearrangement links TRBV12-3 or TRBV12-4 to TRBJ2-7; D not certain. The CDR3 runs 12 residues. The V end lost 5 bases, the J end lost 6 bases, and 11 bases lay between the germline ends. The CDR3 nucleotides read TGTGCCAGCAGTCCCCAGATCTCCGAGCAGTACTTC. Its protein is CASSPQISEQYF.

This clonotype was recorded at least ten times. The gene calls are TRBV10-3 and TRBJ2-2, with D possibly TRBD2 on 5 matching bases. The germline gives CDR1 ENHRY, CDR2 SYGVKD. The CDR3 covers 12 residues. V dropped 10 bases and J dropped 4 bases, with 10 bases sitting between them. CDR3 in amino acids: CATRDSTGELFF. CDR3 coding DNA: TGTGCCACTCGGGATTCCACCGGGGAGCTGTTTTTT.

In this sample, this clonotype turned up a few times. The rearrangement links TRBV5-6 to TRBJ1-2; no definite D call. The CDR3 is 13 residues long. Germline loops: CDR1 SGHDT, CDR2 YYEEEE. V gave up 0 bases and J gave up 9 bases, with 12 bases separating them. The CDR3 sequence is CASSLAQRESYTF. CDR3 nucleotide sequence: TGTGCCAGCAGCTTGGCCCAAAGGGAGAGCTACACCTTC.

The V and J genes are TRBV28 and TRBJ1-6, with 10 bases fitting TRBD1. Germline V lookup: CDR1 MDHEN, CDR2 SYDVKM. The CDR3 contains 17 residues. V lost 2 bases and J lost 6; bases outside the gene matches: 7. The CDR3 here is CASSLISRTGGNSPLHF. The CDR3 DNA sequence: TGTGCCAGCAGTTTAATCTCCCGGACAGGGGGTAATTCACCCCTCCACTTT.

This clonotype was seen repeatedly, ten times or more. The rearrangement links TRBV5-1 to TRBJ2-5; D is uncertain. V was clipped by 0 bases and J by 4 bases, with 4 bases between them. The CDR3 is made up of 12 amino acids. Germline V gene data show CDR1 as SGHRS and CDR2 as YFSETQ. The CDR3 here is CASSLEGETQYF. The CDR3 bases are TGCGCCAGCAGCTTGGAGGGAGAGACCCAGTACTTC.

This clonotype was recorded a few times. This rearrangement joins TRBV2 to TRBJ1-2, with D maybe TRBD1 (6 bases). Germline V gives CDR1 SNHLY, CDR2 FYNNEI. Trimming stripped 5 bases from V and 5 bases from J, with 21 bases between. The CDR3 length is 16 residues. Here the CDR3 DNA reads TGTGCCAGCAGTACAAAATTGATCGGACAGATTTATGGCTACACCTTC. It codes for CASSTKLIGQIYGYTF.

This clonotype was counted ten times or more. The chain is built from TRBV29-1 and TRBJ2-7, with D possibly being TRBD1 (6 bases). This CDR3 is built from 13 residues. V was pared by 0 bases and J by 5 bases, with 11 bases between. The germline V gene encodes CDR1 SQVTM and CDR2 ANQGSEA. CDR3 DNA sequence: TGCAGCGTTGAAGATCTGGACAGTGACGAGCAGTACTTC. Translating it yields CSVEDLDSDEQYF.

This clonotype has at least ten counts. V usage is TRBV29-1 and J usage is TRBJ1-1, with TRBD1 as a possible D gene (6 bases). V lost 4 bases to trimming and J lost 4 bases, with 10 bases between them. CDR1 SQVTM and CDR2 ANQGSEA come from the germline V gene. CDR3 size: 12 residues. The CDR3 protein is CSVVIRGTEAFF. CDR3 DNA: TGCAGCGTTGTCATCAGGGGCACTGAAGCTTTCTTT.

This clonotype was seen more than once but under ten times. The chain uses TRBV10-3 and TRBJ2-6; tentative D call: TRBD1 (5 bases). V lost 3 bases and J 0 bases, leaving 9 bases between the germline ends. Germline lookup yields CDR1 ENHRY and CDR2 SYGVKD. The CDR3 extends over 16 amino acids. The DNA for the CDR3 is TGTGCCATCAGTGACCCGACAGTCTCTGGGGCCAACGTCCTGACTTTC. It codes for CAISDPTVSGANVLTF.

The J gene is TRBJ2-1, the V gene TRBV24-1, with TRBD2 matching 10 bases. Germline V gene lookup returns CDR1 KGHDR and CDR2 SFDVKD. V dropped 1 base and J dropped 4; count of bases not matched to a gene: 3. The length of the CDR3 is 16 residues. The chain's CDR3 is CATSDFRTSGYNEQFF. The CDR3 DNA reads TGTGCCACCAGTGATTTCAGGACTAGCGGATACAATGAGCAGTTCTTC.

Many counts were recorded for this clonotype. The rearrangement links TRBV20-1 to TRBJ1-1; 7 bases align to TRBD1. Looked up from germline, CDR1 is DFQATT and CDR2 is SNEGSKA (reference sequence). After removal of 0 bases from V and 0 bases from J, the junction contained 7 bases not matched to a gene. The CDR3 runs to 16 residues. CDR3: CSARDPLQGMNTEAFF. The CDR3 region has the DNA TGCAGTGCTAGAGACCCCCTACAGGGGATGAACACTGAAGCTTTCTTT.

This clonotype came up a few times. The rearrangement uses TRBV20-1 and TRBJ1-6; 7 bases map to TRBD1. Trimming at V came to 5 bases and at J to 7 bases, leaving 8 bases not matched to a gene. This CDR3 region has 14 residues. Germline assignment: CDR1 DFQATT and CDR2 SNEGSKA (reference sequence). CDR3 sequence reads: CSASTGVRNSPLHF. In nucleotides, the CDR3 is TGCAGTGCTTCAACAGGGGTACGAAATTCACCCCTCCACTTT.

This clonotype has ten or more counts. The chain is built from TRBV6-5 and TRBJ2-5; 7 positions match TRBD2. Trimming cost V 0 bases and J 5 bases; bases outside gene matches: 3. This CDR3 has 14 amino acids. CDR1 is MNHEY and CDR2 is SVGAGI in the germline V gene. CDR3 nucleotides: TGTGCCAGCAGTTACTCGGGAGGGTGGGAGACCCAGTACTTC. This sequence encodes CASSYSGGWETQYF.

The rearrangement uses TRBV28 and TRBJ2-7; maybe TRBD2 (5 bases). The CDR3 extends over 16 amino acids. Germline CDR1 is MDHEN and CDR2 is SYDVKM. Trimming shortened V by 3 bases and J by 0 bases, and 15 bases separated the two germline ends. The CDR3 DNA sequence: TGTGCCAGCAGTTTTCACCTAGCTCTCCTCTCCTACGAGCAGTACTTC. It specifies CASSFHLALLSYEQYF. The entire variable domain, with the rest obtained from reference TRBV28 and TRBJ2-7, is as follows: DVKVTQSSRYLVKRTGEKVFLECVQDMDHENMFWYRQDPGLGLRLIYFSYDVKMKEKGDIPEGYSVSREKKERFSLILESASTNQTSMYLCASSFHLALLSYEQYFGPGTRLTVT.

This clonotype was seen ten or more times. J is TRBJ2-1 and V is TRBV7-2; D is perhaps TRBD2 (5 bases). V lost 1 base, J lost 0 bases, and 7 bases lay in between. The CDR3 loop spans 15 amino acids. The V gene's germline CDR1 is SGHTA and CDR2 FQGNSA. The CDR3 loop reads CASSLERNSYNEQFF. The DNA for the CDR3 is TGTGCCAGCAGCTTAGAGCGGAACTCCTACAATGAGCAGTTCTTC.

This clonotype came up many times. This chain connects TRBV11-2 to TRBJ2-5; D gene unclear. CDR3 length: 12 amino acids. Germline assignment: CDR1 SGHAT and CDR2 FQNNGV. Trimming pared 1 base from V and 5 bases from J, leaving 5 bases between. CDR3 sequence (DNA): TGTGCCAGCAGCTTAGTTCGGGAGACCCAGTACTTC. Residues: CASSLVRETQYF.

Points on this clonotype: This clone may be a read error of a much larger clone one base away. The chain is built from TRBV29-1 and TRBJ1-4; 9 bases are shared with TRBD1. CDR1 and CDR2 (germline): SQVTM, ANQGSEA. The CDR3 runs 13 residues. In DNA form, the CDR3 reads TGCAGCGTGAGGGACAGGGTAAATGGAAAACTGTTTTTT. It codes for CSVRDRVNGKLFF.

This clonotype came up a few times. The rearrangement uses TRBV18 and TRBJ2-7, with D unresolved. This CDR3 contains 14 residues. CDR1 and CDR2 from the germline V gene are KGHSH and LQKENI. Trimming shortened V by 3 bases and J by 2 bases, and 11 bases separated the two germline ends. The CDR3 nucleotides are TGTGCCAGCTCACCCTCGAGAGCTCCCTACGAGCAGTACTTC. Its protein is CASSPSRAPYEQYF.

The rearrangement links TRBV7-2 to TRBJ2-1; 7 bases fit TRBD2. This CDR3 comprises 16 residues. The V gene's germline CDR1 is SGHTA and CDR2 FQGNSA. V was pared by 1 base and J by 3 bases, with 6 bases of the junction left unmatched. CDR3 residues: CASSLGLAELYNEQFF. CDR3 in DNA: TGTGCCAGCAGCTTAGGACTAGCTGAGCTCTACAATGAGCAGTTCTTC.

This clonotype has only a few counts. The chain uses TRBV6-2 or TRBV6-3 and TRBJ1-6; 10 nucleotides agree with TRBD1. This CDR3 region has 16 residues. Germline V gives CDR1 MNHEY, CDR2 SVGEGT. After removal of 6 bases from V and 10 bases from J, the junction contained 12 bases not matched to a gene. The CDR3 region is CASRAAGQGPQSPLHF. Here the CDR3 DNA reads TGTGCCAGCAGGGCCGCGGGACAGGGGCCCCAGTCACCCCTCCACTTT.

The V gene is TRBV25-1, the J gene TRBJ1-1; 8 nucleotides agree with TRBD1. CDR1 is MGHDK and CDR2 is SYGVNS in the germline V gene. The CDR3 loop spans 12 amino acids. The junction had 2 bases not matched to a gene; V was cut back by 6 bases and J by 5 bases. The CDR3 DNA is TGTGCCAGCAGCTGGACAGGGACTGAAGCTTTCTTT. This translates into CASSWTGTEAFF.

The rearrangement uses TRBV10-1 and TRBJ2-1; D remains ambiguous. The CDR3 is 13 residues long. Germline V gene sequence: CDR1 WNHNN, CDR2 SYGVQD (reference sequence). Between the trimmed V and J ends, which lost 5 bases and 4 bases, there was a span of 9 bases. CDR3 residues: CASSTTLYNEQFF. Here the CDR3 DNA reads TGCGCCAGCAGTACGACCCTTTACAATGAGCAGTTCTTC.

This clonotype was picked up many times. CDR3 residues: CASSLAGPISGNTIYF. The CDR3 nucleotides read TGTGCCAGCAGCTTAGCGGGACCGATCTCTGGAAACACCATATATTTT. The V call is TRBV7-9, the J call TRBJ1-3; D perhaps matches TRBD1 (5 bases). V shed 0 bases and J shed 0 bases, with 9 bases lying between them. CDR1 is SEHNR, CDR2 FQNEAQ, per germline (reference sequence). The CDR3 extends over 16 amino acids.

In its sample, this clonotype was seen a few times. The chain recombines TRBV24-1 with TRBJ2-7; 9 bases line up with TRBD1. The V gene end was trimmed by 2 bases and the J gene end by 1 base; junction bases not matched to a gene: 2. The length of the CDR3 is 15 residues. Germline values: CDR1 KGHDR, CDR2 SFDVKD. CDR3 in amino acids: CATSDSGTGSYEQYF. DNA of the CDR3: TGTGCCACCAGTGATTCCGGGACAGGGTCCTACGAGCAGTACTTC.

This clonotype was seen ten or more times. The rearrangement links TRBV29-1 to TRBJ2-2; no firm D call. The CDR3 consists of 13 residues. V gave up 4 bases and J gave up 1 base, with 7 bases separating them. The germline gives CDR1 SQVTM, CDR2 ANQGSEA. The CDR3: CSVAPLNTGELFF. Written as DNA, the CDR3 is TGCAGCGTTGCCCCTTTGAACACCGGGGAGCTGTTTTTT.

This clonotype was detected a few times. The CDR3 nucleotides read TGCAGTGCTAGAGATCCGGGACACCTTAGCAATCAGCCCCAGCATTTT. Protein product: CSARDPGHLSNQPQHF. The rearrangement uses TRBV20-1 and TRBJ1-5; possibly TRBD1 for D (6 bases). There are 16 residues in the CDR3. From germline, CDR1 is DFQATT and CDR2 SNEGSKA (reference sequence). Trimming left V 0 bases short and J 0 bases short, with 12 bases between.

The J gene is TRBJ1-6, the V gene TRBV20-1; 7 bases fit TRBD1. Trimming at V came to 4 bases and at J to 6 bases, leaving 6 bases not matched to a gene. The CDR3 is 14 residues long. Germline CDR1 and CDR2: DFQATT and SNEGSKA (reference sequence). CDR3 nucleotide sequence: TGCAGTGCTATACAGGGGCGAGGTAATTCACCCCTCCACTTT. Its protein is CSAIQGRGNSPLHF.

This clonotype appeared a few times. Here the CDR3 reads CASSPAGGSGEQFF. CDR3 sequence (DNA): TGTGCCAGCAGCCCAGCGGGAGGGTCCGGTGAGCAGTTCTTC. The gene calls are TRBV14 and TRBJ2-1, with TRBD2 matching over 10 bases. The germline gives CDR1 SGHDN, CDR2 FVKESK. The CDR3 sequence is 14 residues long. V shed 4 bases and J 9 bases; nucleotides not matched to a gene: 6.

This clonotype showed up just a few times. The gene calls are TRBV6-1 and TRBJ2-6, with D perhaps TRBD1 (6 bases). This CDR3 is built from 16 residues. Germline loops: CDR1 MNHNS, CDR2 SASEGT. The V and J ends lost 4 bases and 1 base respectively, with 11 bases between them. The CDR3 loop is CASSAPGTSGANVLTF. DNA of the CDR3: TGTGCCAGCAGTGCCCCGGGGACATCTGGGGCCAACGTCCTGACTTTC.

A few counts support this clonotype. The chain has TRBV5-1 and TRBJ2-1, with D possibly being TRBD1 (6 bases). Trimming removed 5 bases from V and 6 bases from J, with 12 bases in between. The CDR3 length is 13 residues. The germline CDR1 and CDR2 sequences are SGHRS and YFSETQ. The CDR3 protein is CASRSEGGNEQFF. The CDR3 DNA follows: TGCGCCAGCAGGTCCGAAGGGGGCAATGAGCAGTTCTTC.